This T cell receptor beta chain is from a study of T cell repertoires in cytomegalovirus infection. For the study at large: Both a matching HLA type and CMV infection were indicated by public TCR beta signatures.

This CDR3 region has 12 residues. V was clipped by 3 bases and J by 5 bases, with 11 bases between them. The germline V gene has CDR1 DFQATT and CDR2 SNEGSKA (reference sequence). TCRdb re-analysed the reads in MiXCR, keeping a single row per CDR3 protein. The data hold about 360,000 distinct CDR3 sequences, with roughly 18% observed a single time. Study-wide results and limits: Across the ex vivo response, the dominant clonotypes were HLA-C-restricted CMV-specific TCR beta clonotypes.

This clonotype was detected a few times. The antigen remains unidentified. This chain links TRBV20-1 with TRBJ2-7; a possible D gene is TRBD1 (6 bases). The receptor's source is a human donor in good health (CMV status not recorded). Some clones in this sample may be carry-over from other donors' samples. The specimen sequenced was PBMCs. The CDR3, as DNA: TGCAGTGCTAGGGGTACAGGGAACGAGCAGTACTTC. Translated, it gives CSARGTGNEQYF.